This T cell receptor beta chain was profiled in a study of a mutant IDH1 vaccine in newly diagnosed glioma. Points from the study as a whole: Pseudoprogression appeared independent of alterations in top peripheral clonotypes.

This clone was recorded once. Antigen unknown. Produced via immunoSEQ multiplex PCR; TCRdb's table is partial and in-frame only. This table has 30,000 to 40,000 clones, 89% appearing once. Time point meaning: week 47, end of study. Topical imiquimod accompanied each vaccine dose, which consisted of 300 ug of mutant IDH1 20-mer peptide. The sequencing here drew on PBMCs, taken from a glioma patient whose treatment included an IDH1 peptide vaccine. This sequence originates from a middle-aged man with glioma.

CDR3 in DNA: TGTGCCAGCAGCTTAGTAGGGGGCCATGCGGGAGATACGCAGTATTTT. Its protein is CASSLVGGHAGDTQYF. V and J are TRBV7-2 and TRBJ2-3, with TRBD1 matching over 7 bases. Germline V gives CDR1 SGHTA, CDR2 FQGNSA. The CDR3 consists of 16 residues. Germline trimming cut 1 base from V and 5 bases from J; bases unmatched to any gene: 9.